This T cell receptor (beta chain) was sequenced in a study of cytomegalovirus exposure and HLA in healthy donors. Study background: T cells numbering approximately 170 million yielded some 120 million unique TCR beta sequences in an earlier analysis. Findings and caveats of the study: Most of the TCR beta V segments (in an earlier analysis) were productive either about 87% or about 30% of the time. Researchers reportedly found TCR beta sequences accurately predicted most subjects' HLA-A and HLA-B alleles.

For this clone: Antigen unknown.

CDR3 size: 13 residues. V gave up 5 bases and J gave up 7 bases, with 9 bases separating them. CDR1 is SEHNR and CDR2 is FQNEAQ in the germline V gene (reference sequence). The PCR employed 60 Vbeta primers together with 13 Jbeta primers. The method was immunoSEQ multiplex PCR; TCRdb's version includes in-frame clones alone and lacks a portion of them. The sample has more than 150,000 clones; about 85% are singletons. The sequenced material came from PBMCs. The chain has TRBV7-9 and TRBJ1-6, with unresolved D. The origin of this receptor is a woman in her late teens or twenties in good health and CMV-seronegative. The DNA for the CDR3 is TGTGCCAGCAGCCCACAGCAGAATTCACCCCTCCACTTT. This translates into CASSPQQNSPLHF.